These 21 T cell receptor beta chains originate from one sample sequenced in a study of CD8 T cells in ankylosing spondylitis. TCRdb recomputed calls from the 5' RACE reads with MiXCR, one row per CDR3 protein. This table has 160,000 or so distinct CDR3 sequences, approximately 10% appearing once. Specimen: blood, either unsorted or a sorted T cell fraction (not recorded which). The receptor set was obtained from a female donor with ankylosing spondylitis or in good health (not recorded which).

About this clonotype: This may stem from a read error, because a much larger clone lies one nucleotide away. The rearrangement uses TRBV5-6 and TRBJ2-2; unclear D gene. V gave up 0 bases and J gave up 2 bases, with 11 bases separating them. This CDR3 has 16 amino acids. Germline-derived CDR1 and CDR2 are SGHDT and YYEEEE. The CDR3 coding sequence is TGTGCCAGCAGCTTGGGGGTAGGTCCAAACACCGGGGAGCTGTTTTTT. Amino acids: CASSLGVGPNTGELFF.

V and J are TRBV7-9 and TRBJ1-6; D gene uncertain. The CDR3 runs to 16 residues. Trimming shortened V by 1 base and J by 3 bases, and 10 bases separated the two germline ends. Germline CDR1 SEHNR, CDR2 FQNEAQ (reference sequence). DNA for the CDR3: TGTGCCAGCAGCTTAGAGGCGGGCCGCTATAATTCACCCCTCCACTTT. Protein sequence: CASSLEAGRYNSPLHF.

This chain connects TRBV11-2 to TRBJ2-3; TRBD1 or TRBD2 may be the D gene (6 bases each). In germline, CDR1 is SGHAT, CDR2 FQNNGV. The germline V and J ends were trimmed by 6 bases and 4 bases, with 11 bases remaining between them. The CDR3 extends over 13 amino acids. As DNA, the CDR3 is TGTGCCAGCAGTAGTAGGGGGGCAGATACGCAGTATTTT. Translated: CASSSRGADTQYF. Full variable domain (remainder filled in from reference TRBV11-2 and TRBJ2-3): EAGVAQSPRYKIIEKRQSVAFWCNPISGHATLYWYQQILGQGPKLLIQFQNNGVVDDSQLPKDRFSAERLKGVDSTLKIQPAKLEDSAVYLCASSSRGADTQYFGPGTRLTVL.

This clonotype was observed a few times. The chain is built from TRBV9 and TRBJ2-1; D remains unclear. The CDR3 length is 16 residues. The ends were cut back, 1 base at V and 2 bases at J, with 13 bases in the middle. Germline values: CDR1 SGDLS, CDR2 YYNGEE. The CDR3 spells CASSVFVSPPYNEQFF. In nucleotides, the CDR3 is TGTGCCAGCAGCGTATTTGTATCCCCCCCCTACAATGAGCAGTTCTTC.

This clonotype occurred a few times. The gene calls are TRBV6-5 and TRBJ1-1; D may be TRBD1 (5 bases). CDR1 is MNHEY, CDR2 SVGAGI, per germline. Trimming took off 2 bases at V and 7 bases at J, with 14 bases between the two ends. This CDR3 contains 14 residues. The CDR3 DNA is TGTGCCAGCAGTTACACTGTTGACAGCCATGAAGCTTTCTTT. It translates to CASSYTVDSHEAFF.

The chain uses TRBV7-9 and TRBJ2-5; D may correspond to TRBD1 or TRBD2 (5 bases each). The length of the CDR3 is 15 residues. Germline V gene data show CDR1 as SEHNR and CDR2 as FQNEAQ (reference sequence). Trimming left V 5 bases short and J 5 bases short, with 18 bases between. CDR3 in amino acids: CASSLLVGRRETQYF. The CDR3 DNA sequence: TGTGCCAGCAGCCTCCTGGTGGGACGTCGGGAGACCCAGTACTTC.

At least ten counts were recorded for this clonotype. The rearrangement joins TRBV28 to TRBJ1-2; D might be TRBD1 (6 bases). The V and J ends lost 4 bases and 8 bases respectively, with 26 bases between them. The germline V gene encodes CDR1 MDHEN and CDR2 SYDVKM. This CDR3 has 17 amino acids. CDR3 region: CASSSNFVGGPTRGYTF. CDR3 nucleotides: TGTGCCAGCAGTTCCAACTTCGTAGGGGGGCCCACTCGGGGCTACACCTTC.

The chain carries TRBV11-2 and TRBJ1-4; no reliable D call. The germline V and J ends were trimmed by 4 bases and 6 bases, with 6 bases remaining between them. This CDR3 contains 12 residues. Germline V gene data show CDR1 as SGHAT and CDR2 as FQNNGV. The CDR3 DNA reads as TGTGCCAGCAGCTCTCAGGATGAAAAACTGTTTTTT. Residues: CASSSQDEKLFF.

The chain combines TRBV5-1 with TRBJ1-1, with D possibly matching TRBD1 (5 bases). The CDR3 consists of 14 residues. Trimming stripped 0 bases from V and 4 bases from J, with 10 bases between. CDR1 is SGHRS and CDR2 is YFSETQ in the germline V gene. The CDR3 region has the DNA TGCGCCAGCAGCTTGGAGGCAGGGCCCACTGAAGCTTTCTTT. Amino acids: CASSLEAGPTEAFF.

Points on this clonotype: Mismatch with germline at one junction end may stem from a read error. The chain is built from TRBV9 and TRBJ2-2; D is possibly TRBD1 or TRBD2 (5 bases each). This CDR3 is built from 16 residues. CDR1 is SGDLS, CDR2 YYNGEE, per germline. CDR3 in DNA: TGTGCCAGCAGCGCCCACCAGGGAGCGAACACCGGGGAGCAGTTTTTT. Translating gives CASSAHQGANTGEQFF.

This clonotype was counted a few times. The chain combines TRBV15 with TRBJ2-2, with 11 nucleotides matching TRBD1. V dropped 5 bases and J dropped 5; count of bases not matched to a gene: 4. Germline CDR1 and CDR2: LNHNV and YYDKDF (reference sequence). CDR3 length: 15 residues. The CDR3 spells CATSRTGGRTGELFF. DNA of the CDR3: TGTGCCACCAGCCGGACAGGGGGCAGGACCGGGGAGCTGTTTTTT. Supplemented by reference TRBV15 and TRBJ2-2, the full variable domain reads DAMVIQNPRYQVTQFGKPVTLSCSQTLNHNVMYWYQQKSSQAPKLLFHYYDKDFNNEADTPDNFQSRRPNTSFCFLDIRSPGLGDTAMYLCATSRTGGRTGELFFGEGSRLTVL.

The DNA of the CDR3 is TGTGCCAGCAGTTACAATCCCGGGACTAGCGGCGTTGAGCAGTTCTTC. This translates into CASSYNPGTSGVEQFF. V is TRBV6-5 and J is TRBJ2-1, with 11 bases identical to TRBD2. This CDR3 contains 16 residues. Germline CDR1 is MNHEY and CDR2 is SVGAGI. With V trimmed by 2 bases and J by 9 bases, 9 bases remained unmatched.

At least ten counts were recorded for this clonotype. The V gene is TRBV5-1, the J gene TRBJ2-7; the D gene could be TRBD1 or TRBD2 (5 bases each). This CDR3 contains 14 residues. Germline CDR1 is SGHRS and CDR2 is YFSETQ. V shed 2 bases and J shed 4 bases, with 13 bases lying between them. CDR3 loop: CASSFSGTEYEQYF. The CDR3 DNA is TGCGCCAGCAGCTTTTCCGGGACCGAATACGAGCAGTACTTC.

This clonotype was detected a few times. The CDR3 region is CSAGSYRRQYNEQFF. The CDR3 nucleotides are TGCAGTGCTGGGTCGTACCGAAGACAGTACAATGAGCAGTTCTTC. The chain recombines TRBV20-1 with TRBJ2-1; D is perhaps TRBD1 (5 bases). Germline CDR1 DFQATT, CDR2 SNEGSKA (reference sequence). V lost 5 bases to trimming and J lost 4 bases, with 18 bases between them. The CDR3 sequence is 15 residues long.

This clonotype was counted between two and nine times. The chain employs TRBV11-2 and TRBJ2-1, with D possibly matching TRBD1 (5 bases). Between the trimmed V and J ends, which lost 0 bases and 6 bases, there was a span of 9 bases. The CDR3 sequence is 14 residues long. Germline V gives CDR1 SGHAT, CDR2 FQNNGV. CDR3 DNA: TGTGCCAGCAGCTTAGAGAGACAGCTCAATGAGCAGTTCTTC. As protein: CASSLERQLNEQFF.

This clonotype was detected only a few times. The V and J genes are TRBV27 and TRBJ1-2, with no clear D. The CDR3 length is 13 residues. CDR1 and CDR2 (germline): MNHEY, SMNVEV (reference sequence). Trimming pared 6 bases from V and 3 bases from J, leaving 11 bases between. The CDR3 reads CASRRPYDYGYTF. The CDR3 region has the DNA TGTGCCAGCAGACGCCCCTATGACTATGGCTACACCTTC.

This clonotype has just a few counts. The V gene is TRBV28, the J gene TRBJ2-2, with D tentatively TRBD1 or TRBD2 (5 bases each). The CDR3 is 17 residues long. Trimming pared 6 bases from V and 8 bases from J, leaving 25 bases between. Germline CDR1 reads MDHEN; CDR2 reads SYDVKM. The chain's CDR3 is CASSPYDERPGIGELFF. In DNA form, the CDR3 reads TGTGCCAGCAGCCCTTATGATGAGCGGCCAGGGATTGGGGAGCTGTTTTTT.

This clonotype was seen a few times. The chain uses TRBV20-1 and TRBJ2-1; D gene uncertain. Germline V gene data show CDR1 as DFQATT and CDR2 as SNEGSKA (reference sequence). The CDR3 covers 14 residues. The V end was cut by 3 bases, the J end by 4 bases, with 13 bases between. The CDR3 sequence: CSASTFWGYNEQFF. In DNA form, the CDR3 reads TGCAGTGCTAGTACGTTCTGGGGATACAATGAGCAGTTCTTC.

V is TRBV27 and J is TRBJ2-3; D is unclear. Germline values: CDR1 MNHEY, CDR2 SMNVEV (reference sequence). V lost 9 bases and J 5 bases, leaving 9 bases between the germline ends. The CDR3 sequence is 11 residues long. CDR3 region: CASSSVDTQYF. The CDR3 DNA follows: TGTGCCAGTTCCTCAGTAGATACGCAGTATTTT.

This clonotype occurred many times. The chain uses TRBV24-1 and TRBJ2-2; D uncertain. Deletions cut 5 bases from V and 3 bases from J, with 9 bases between. The V gene's germline CDR1 is KGHDR and CDR2 SFDVKD. The CDR3 runs 14 residues. The CDR3 nucleotides read TGTGCCACCAGTGCTGGCGGTTACACCGGGGAGCTGTTTTTT. It specifies CATSAGGYTGELFF.

This clonotype was counted at least ten times. V gene TRBV20-1 combines with J gene TRBJ2-7, with 10 bases lining up with TRBD1. Germline lookup yields CDR1 DFQATT and CDR2 SNEGSKA (reference sequence). CDR3 size: 15 residues. Losses at the gene ends were 3 bases for V and 3 bases for J; bases not matched to a gene: 8. This chain's CDR3 is CSARETGGPSYEQYF. The CDR3 coding sequence is TGCAGTGCTAGGGAGACAGGGGGCCCAAGCTACGAGCAGTACTTC.